Each of the 16 T cell receptor beta chains below was sequenced from the same sample in a study of shared T cell receptors in the human thymus. The assay was immunoSEQ multiplex PCR, and TCRdb's table has in-frame clones only and misses some. The sample records about 380,000 clones, just under 95% being singletons. Sequencing input: thymocytes. The receptors originated from a human donor.

The J gene is TRBJ2-7, the V gene TRBV28, with 9 bases aligning to TRBD1. Germline V CDR1 and CDR2: MDHEN, SYDVKM. The CDR3 is 14 amino acids. V lost 8 bases to trimming and J lost 0 bases; unmatched junction nucleotides: 5. Here the CDR3 reads CASWTGEFSYEQYF. DNA of the CDR3: TGTGCCAGCTGGACAGGGGAGTTCTCCTACGAGCAGTACTTC.

In its sample, this clone was seen once. This chain uses TRBV18 with TRBJ2-1; D gene uncertain. V lost 7 bases and J 5 bases, leaving 21 bases between the germline ends. Germline loops: CDR1 KGHSH, CDR2 LQKENI. CDR3 size: 16 residues. The CDR3 reads CASYRIGEVRNNEQFF. The CDR3 DNA is TGTGCCAGCTATAGAATCGGAGAGGTGCGGAACAATGAGCAGTTCTTC.

The chain uses TRBV5-1 and TRBJ2-1; D not resolved. Trimming stripped 0 bases from V and 2 bases from J, with 18 bases between. The CDR3 extends over 18 amino acids. Per germline, CDR1 SGHRS and CDR2 YFSETQ. CDR3 loop: CASSLAGRLFVTYNEQFF. DNA of the CDR3: TGCGCCAGCAGCTTGGCCGGGCGGTTGTTCGTCACCTACAATGAGCAGTTCTTC.

The gene calls are TRBV15 and TRBJ2-2; 8 bases map to TRBD1. The germline CDR1 and CDR2 sequences are LNHNV and YYDKDF (reference sequence). The CDR3 runs to 15 residues. J lost 7 bases, V lost 1 base, and 5 bases had no gene match. DNA of the CDR3: TGTGCCACCAGCAGAGGGCAGGGGGCGGTCGGGGAGCTGTTTTTT. Translated, it gives CATSRGQGAVGELFF. Combining the CDR3 with reference TRBV15 and TRBJ2-2 gives the whole variable domain DAMVIQNPRYQVTQFGKPVTLSCSQTLNHNVMYWYQQKSSQAPKLLFHYYDKDFNNEADTPDNFQSRRPNTSFCFLDIRSPGLGDTAMYLCATSRGQGAVGELFFGEGSRLTVL.

The chain combines TRBV5-6 with TRBJ2-1; D is undetermined. The CDR3 spans 15 residues. Trimming removed 0 bases at V and 8 bases at J, with 15 bases between. CDR1 is SGHDT and CDR2 is YYEEEE in the germline V gene. The CDR3 protein is CASSLAGPVRDEQFF. The CDR3 DNA follows: TGTGCCAGCAGCTTGGCCGGGCCGGTAAGGGATGAGCAGTTCTTC.

The V and J genes are TRBV14 and TRBJ2-2, with D possibly TRBD1 on 6 matching bases. Germline CDR1 SGHDN, CDR2 FVKESK. The V gene lost 0 bases and the J gene lost 4 bases, with 15 bases spanning the gap. CDR3 length equals 17 residues. The CDR3 DNA is TGTGCCAGCAGCCAAGATTGGCCAGGGGCGAGCACCGGGGAGCTGTTTTTT. Protein sequence: CASSQDWPGASTGELFF.

This chain connects TRBV6-4 to TRBJ2-1, with unresolved D. Germline V gene sequence: CDR1 MRHNA, CDR2 SNTAGT. The CDR3 is 11 residues long. Trimming took 5 bases from V and 7 from J, leaving 6 bases between them. The CDR3 sequence is CASSSSNEQFF. The DNA for the CDR3 is TGTGCCAGCAGTTCCTCGAATGAGCAGTTCTTC.

Regarding this clone: Other DNA sequences in the same sample also yield this CDR3. The genes are TRBV10-3 and TRBJ1-1; maybe TRBD1 (6 bases). The V end lost 0 bases, the J end lost 5 bases, and 10 bases lay between the germline ends. The germline V gene encodes CDR1 ENHRY and CDR2 SYGVKD. The CDR3 extends over 14 amino acids. The CDR3 region has the DNA TGTGCCATCAGTGAGTCGGGGAGGGGGACTGAAGCTTTCTTT. It codes for CAISESGRGTEAFF.

The chain carries TRBV19 and TRBJ1-5; maybe TRBD1 (5 bases). CDR1 and CDR2 from the germline V gene are LNHDA and SQIVND (reference sequence). Trimming removed 5 bases at V and 3 bases at J, with 11 bases between. The CDR3 consists of 14 residues. CDR3 protein: CASSARVDNQPQHF. CDR3 nucleotide sequence: TGTGCCAGTAGTGCCAGGGTGGACAATCAGCCCCAGCATTTT.

The V call is TRBV12-5, the J call TRBJ2-5, with 9 bases lining up with TRBD1. The germline CDR1 and CDR2 sequences are LGHNT and FRNRAP. The ends lost 5 bases at V and 3 bases at J; junction bases unmatched: 7. This CDR3 region has 15 residues. In DNA, the CDR3 is TGTGCTAGTGGTGTGGGACAGGGAGGCGAAGAGACCCAGTACTTC. Translated: CASGVGQGGEETQYF.

This chain joins TRBV13 and TRBJ2-1, with D perhaps matching TRBD1 (6 bases). The CDR3 runs to 14 residues. Germline values: CDR1 PRHDT, CDR2 FYEKMQ (reference sequence). Trimming cost V 5 bases and J 7 bases, with 15 bases left between them. In DNA form, the CDR3 reads TGTGCCAGCAGCCCGTCGTCACAGGGAAATGAGCAGTTCTTC. Amino acid sequence: CASSPSSQGNEQFF.

This rearrangement joins TRBV2 to TRBJ2-5; D uncertain. Deletions cut 5 bases from V and 2 bases from J, with 0 bases between. Germline CDR1 SNHLY, CDR2 FYNNEI. The CDR3 has 10 amino acids. The CDR3 region has the DNA TGTGCCAGCAGTCAAGAGACCCAGTACTTC. Its translation is CASSQETQYF.

The V gene is TRBV10-3, the J gene TRBJ2-7, with 7 bases matching TRBD2. The trim removed 7 bases at V and 5 bases at J, leaving 14 bases unmatched. Germline V lookup: CDR1 ENHRY, CDR2 SYGVKD. This CDR3 contains 15 residues. The CDR3 loop is CAINLGEGGIHEQYF. CDR3 DNA sequence: TGTGCCATCAACCTTGGGGAGGGTGGAATCCACGAGCAGTACTTC.

This chain uses TRBV7-9 with TRBJ2-2; D is possibly TRBD2 (6 bases). Deletions cut 4 bases from V and 6 bases from J, with 21 bases between. The CDR3 covers 17 residues. The germline V gene has CDR1 SEHNR and CDR2 FQNEAQ (reference sequence). The CDR3 DNA reads TGTGCCAGCAGCTCGGACATTTGGGTAGCGGTTTCCGGGGAGCTGTTTTTT. This gives the protein CASSSDIWVAVSGELFF.

The V gene is TRBV15, the J gene TRBJ2-1; 8 nucleotides line up with TRBD2. Germline V gives CDR1 LNHNV, CDR2 YYDKDF (reference sequence). Unmatched junction bases numbered 6, after V lost 8 bases and J lost 0 bases. This CDR3 contains 15 residues. The CDR3 reads CATSNGRASYNEQFF. CDR3 sequence (DNA): TGTGCCACCTCGAACGGGAGGGCCTCCTACAATGAGCAGTTCTTC.

The rearrangement joins TRBV27 to TRBJ2-1; 10 bases are shared with TRBD2. The germline V gene has CDR1 MNHEY and CDR2 SMNVEV (reference sequence). V was pared by 5 bases and J by 7 bases, with 8 bases of the junction left unmatched. This CDR3 region has 15 residues. CDR3 nucleotides: TGTGCCAGCAGTAGGCTAGCGGGAGCTTGGAATGAGCAGTTCTTC. Its translation is CASSRLAGAWNEQFF.